This TCR beta chain was identified in a study of preoperative IRX-2 immunotherapy in early breast cancer. Treatment described: preoperative locoregional IRX-2 cytokine immunotherapy. The method was immunoSEQ multiplex PCR; TCRdb's version includes in-frame clones alone and lacks a portion of them. The data contain some 30,000 clones, almost 90% of them singletons. The V and J ends lost 4 bases and 2 bases respectively, with 10 bases between them. There are 14 residues in the CDR3. Germline-derived CDR1 and CDR2 are MNHEY and SVGAGI. The gene calls are TRBV6-5 and TRBJ2-3; no firm D call. The sample here was taken from a patient treated with IRX-2 immunotherapy. This clonotype was obtained from a human donor with breast cancer. CDR3 nucleotides: TGTGCCAGCAGTTCCTTAGGCCTCACAGATACGCAGTATTTT. It is translated as CASSSLGLTDTQYF.